This paragraph reports one TCR beta chain. This entry belongs to a study of blood T cell repertoires in COVID-19. For the study at large: COVID-19 samples, acute and convalescent, were from the United States, Italy and Spain.

Per the original methods: Quantification of nucleated cells was approximated via reference gene primer amplification. Clones were sequenced by immunoSEQ multiplex PCR, and TCRdb holds only the in-frame ones, with some missing. V and J calls and clone size are copied from that table; D and trimming were computed from the DNA. The sample includes some 200,000 clones, under 90% of them seen just once. The CDR3 is 22 amino acids. The sample taken for sequencing was peripheral blood. The sequence was collected from a woman older than 75 with active or convalescent COVID-19. This sequence joins TRBV12-2 and TRBJ1-5; the table's D call, TRBD1, has no DNA check behind it. TRBV12-2 is a documented pseudogene. CDR3 residues: CASRFKRGRGRLRGNGNQPQHF. CDR3 bases: TGTGCAAGTCGCTTCAAGAGGGGCAGGGGGCGATTGAGGGGCAATGGCAATCAGCCCCAGCATTTT.